This T cell receptor (beta chain) was profiled in a study of blood T cell repertoires in COVID-19. The germline V gene has CDR1 SGHNT and CDR2 YYREEE (reference sequence). The V segment lost 1 base and the J segment 6 bases; nucleotides outside the gene matches: 4. The CDR3 runs to 14 residues. The data were produced by immunoSEQ multiplex PCR, yet TCRdb's version contains in-frame clones alone and is incomplete. Altogether about 260,000 clones are present, 88% being singletons, with the ten largest covering around 11%. Recruited during active infection, patients (from Seattle) were subsequently followed longitudinally.

The sequenced material came from peripheral blood. The chain is built from TRBV5-4 and TRBJ1-1; TRBD1 aligns across 9 bases. The sequence was collected from a woman aged 30 to 39 with COVID-19, enrolled during active disease. CDR3 amino acids: CASSLTGGASEAFF. CDR3 DNA sequence: TGTGCCAGCAGCTTGACAGGGGGCGCGTCTGAAGCTTTCTTT.